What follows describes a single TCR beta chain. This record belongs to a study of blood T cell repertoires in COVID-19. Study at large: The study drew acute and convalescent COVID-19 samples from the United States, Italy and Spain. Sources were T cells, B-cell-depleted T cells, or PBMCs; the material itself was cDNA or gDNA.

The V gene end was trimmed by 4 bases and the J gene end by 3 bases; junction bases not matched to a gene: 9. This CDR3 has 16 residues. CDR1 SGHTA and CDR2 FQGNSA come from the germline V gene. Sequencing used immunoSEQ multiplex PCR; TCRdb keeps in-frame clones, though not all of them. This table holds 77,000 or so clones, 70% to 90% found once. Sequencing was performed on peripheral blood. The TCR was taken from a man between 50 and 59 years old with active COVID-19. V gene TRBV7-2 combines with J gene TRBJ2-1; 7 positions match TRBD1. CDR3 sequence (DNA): TGTGCCAGCAGCTCCAGGGAAGGACAGGTCTACAATGAGCAGTTCTTC. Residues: CASSSREGQVYNEQFF.